These 16 T cell receptor beta chains share one sample of origin, sequenced in a study of graft-versus-host responses after intestinal transplantation (dated by TCRdb to the early 2020s). Libraries came from the immunoSEQ multiplex PCR assay. Held by TCRdb, this immuneACCESS table contains in-frame sequences only and omits some clones. Under half of the omission traces to an unresolved V gene where checked; the cause of the rest is unknown. For this sample there are around 50,000 clones; about 88% appear just once. The ten largest account for about 0.43% of the sample. The time point label here, explained by the study, means: cells obtained before transplantation from donor or recipient. Their cognate antigens are unknown. Sample: unstimulated CD4+ T cells sorted from spleen or lymph node cells, taken before transplant. The receptors were sampled from a human donor who was the organ donor for an intestinal transplant.

This clone was detected once. In nucleotides, the CDR3 is TGTGCCAGCTCACCTAAAGGGCAGGGGAACACTGAAGCTTTCTTT. Its translation is CASSPKGQGNTEAFF. This chain uses TRBV18 with TRBJ1-1, with a tentative D call TRBD1 (5 bases). V shed 3 bases and J shed 1 base, with 12 bases lying between them. The CDR3 consists of 15 residues. Germline CDR1 reads KGHSH; CDR2 reads LQKENI.

The CDR3 DNA follows: TGTGCCAGCAGTGGACAGGGCTATGGCTACACCTTC. Its translation: CASSGQGYGYTF. The chain carries TRBV2 and TRBJ1-2; 7 bases are shared with TRBD1. The CDR3 is made up of 12 amino acids. The V segment lost 4 bases and the J segment 4 bases; nucleotides outside the gene matches: 0. Germline assignment: CDR1 SNHLY and CDR2 FYNNEI.

This chain links TRBV27 with TRBJ1-2; maybe TRBD1 (6 bases). Per germline, CDR1 MNHEY and CDR2 SMNVEV (reference sequence). The CDR3 has 14 residues. Trimming stripped 5 bases from V and 2 bases from J, with 12 bases between. This CDR3 reads CASSPNRVNYGYTF. The CDR3 DNA reads as TGTGCCAGCAGTCCTAACAGGGTGAACTATGGCTACACCTTC.

The chain couples TRBV6-5 to TRBJ1-6, with D perhaps matching TRBD1 (6 bases). The CDR3 spans 13 residues. V lost 2 bases to trimming and J lost 11 bases, with 10 bases between them. Germline V gene sequence: CDR1 MNHEY, CDR2 SVGAGI. The CDR3 sequence: CASSYQGIPPLHF. For the CDR3, the DNA is TGTGCCAGCAGTTACCAGGGGATTCCACCCCTCCACTTT.

The chain joins TRBV30 to TRBJ2-7; TRBD2 is a possible D gene (7 bases). The CDR3 length is 15 residues. Looked up from germline, CDR1 is GTSNPN and CDR2 is SVGIG (reference sequence). Trimming pared 4 bases from V and 0 bases from J, leaving 16 bases between. This CDR3 reads CAWKVGEGVSYEQYF. DNA of the CDR3: TGTGCCTGGAAAGTTGGGGAGGGGGTCTCCTACGAGCAGTACTTC.

The V call is TRBV5-1, the J call TRBJ1-4, with D uncertain. This CDR3 is built from 14 residues. CDR1 and CDR2 from the germline V gene are SGHRS and YFSETQ. The ends were cut back, 1 base at V and 0 bases at J, with 4 bases in the middle. CDR3 sequence reads: CASSLTTTNEKLFF. CDR3 nucleotides: TGCGCCAGCAGCTTGACAACAACTAATGAAAAACTGTTTTTT.

The rearrangement joins TRBV7-8 to TRBJ2-5; no clear D. Germline CDR1 is SGHVS and CDR2 is FQNEAQ. The CDR3 has 12 amino acids. V dropped 5 bases and J dropped 2 bases, with 6 bases sitting between them. CDR3 in amino acids: CASSPGQETQYF. The CDR3 coding sequence is TGTGCCAGCAGCCCAGGACAAGAGACCCAGTACTTC.

The chain couples TRBV5-8 to TRBJ2-4; D may be TRBD1 (6 bases). Germline-derived CDR1 and CDR2 are SGHTS and YDEGEE. The V gene lost 2 bases and the J gene lost 0 bases, with 9 bases spanning the gap. This CDR3 is 15 amino acids long. The CDR3 sequence: CASSLGQLAKNIQYF. DNA of the CDR3: TGTGCCAGCAGCTTAGGACAGTTAGCCAAAAACATTCAGTACTTC. Supplemented by reference TRBV5-8 and TRBJ2-4, the full variable domain reads EAGVTQSPTHLIKTRGQQATLRCSPISGHTSVYWYQQALGLGLQFLLWYDEGEERNRGNFPPRFSGRQFPNYSSELNVNALELEDSALYLCASSLGQLAKNIQYFGAGTRLSVL.

The DNA for the CDR3 is TGTGCCAGCAGTTACGGCTTGACGGATAGGAATCAGCCCCAGCATTTT. This translates into CASSYGLTDRNQPQHF. The chain uses TRBV6-6 and TRBJ1-5; D gene ambiguous. The CDR3 totals 16 residues. Germline V CDR1 and CDR2: MNHNY, SVGAGI (reference sequence). V lost 2 bases, J lost 4 bases, and 15 bases lay in between.

The rearrangement links TRBV7-9 to TRBJ1-1; the D gene is possibly TRBD1 (5 bases). In germline, CDR1 is SEHNR, CDR2 FQNEAQ (reference sequence). The CDR3 is 16 residues long. Trimming took 5 bases from V and 1 from J, leaving 17 bases between them. CDR3 in DNA: TGTGCCAGCAGCACCCGTCCGGGACCCAGGAACACTGAAGCTTTCTTT. Translation: CASSTRPGPRNTEAFF.

This rearrangement joins TRBV18 to TRBJ2-3, with 13 bases lining up with TRBD2. The CDR3 covers 20 residues. The junction had 14 bases not matched to a gene; V was cut back by 5 bases and J by 0 bases. Germline V gene lookup returns CDR1 KGHSH and CDR2 LQKENI. CDR3 loop: CASSLFMGLAGPSSTDTQYF. CDR3 DNA: TGTGCCAGCTCATTATTCATGGGACTAGCGGGGCCATCTAGCACAGATACGCAGTATTTT. The full variable domain, its missing parts supplied by reference TRBV18 and TRBJ2-3, is NAGVMQNPRHLVRRRGQEARLRCSPMKGHSHVYWYRQLPEEGLKFMVYLQKENIIDESGMPKERFSAEFPKEGPSILRIQQVVRGDSAAYFCASSLFMGLAGPSSTDTQYFGPGTRLTVL.

The chain links TRBV5-1 to TRBJ2-5, with 11 bases that match TRBD2. CDR3 length equals 17 residues. The trim removed 0 bases at V and 5 bases at J, leaving 9 bases unmatched. The germline CDR1 and CDR2 sequences are SGHRS and YFSETQ. CDR3 nucleotides: TGCGCCAGCAGCTTGGCCAAGGGGCTAGCGGGAGGTGAGACCCAGTACTTC. Residues: CASSLAKGLAGGETQYF.

This chain uses TRBV27 with TRBJ1-3; the D is unclear. CDR1 and CDR2 from the germline V gene are MNHEY and SMNVEV (reference sequence). The V end was cut by 5 bases, the J end by 0 bases, with 11 bases between. The length of the CDR3 is 15 residues. The CDR3 region is CASSLFPGSGNTIYF. In DNA, the CDR3 is TGTGCCAGCAGTCTCTTCCCAGGCTCTGGAAACACCATATATTTT.

This chain links TRBV6-5 with TRBJ2-3; 8 bases map to TRBD2. This CDR3 is 12 amino acids long. The germline V gene encodes CDR1 MNHEY and CDR2 SVGAGI. V lost 8 bases and J lost 4; bases outside the gene matches: 2. The CDR3: CASPGGADTQYF. CDR3 DNA: TGTGCCAGCCCGGGAGGGGCAGATACGCAGTATTTT.

The rearrangement uses TRBV19 and TRBJ1-5; 8 nucleotides match TRBD1. From germline, CDR1 is LNHDA and CDR2 SQIVND (reference sequence). Trimming cost V 3 bases and J 5 bases; bases outside gene matches: 6. The CDR3 is 15 amino acids. The CDR3 sequence is CASSIRYRGYQPQHF. The CDR3 DNA is TGTGCCAGTAGTATTCGGTACAGGGGGTATCAGCCCCAGCATTTT.

V is TRBV5-4 and J is TRBJ1-2; TRBD1 aligns across 7 bases. From germline, CDR1 is SGHNT and CDR2 YYREEE (reference sequence). The ends lost 5 bases at V and 0 bases at J; junction bases unmatched: 4. This CDR3 is 14 amino acids long. The CDR3 nucleotides are TGTGCCAGCAGTTATGGGACAGCTAACTATGGCTACACCTTC. It translates to CASSYGTANYGYTF.